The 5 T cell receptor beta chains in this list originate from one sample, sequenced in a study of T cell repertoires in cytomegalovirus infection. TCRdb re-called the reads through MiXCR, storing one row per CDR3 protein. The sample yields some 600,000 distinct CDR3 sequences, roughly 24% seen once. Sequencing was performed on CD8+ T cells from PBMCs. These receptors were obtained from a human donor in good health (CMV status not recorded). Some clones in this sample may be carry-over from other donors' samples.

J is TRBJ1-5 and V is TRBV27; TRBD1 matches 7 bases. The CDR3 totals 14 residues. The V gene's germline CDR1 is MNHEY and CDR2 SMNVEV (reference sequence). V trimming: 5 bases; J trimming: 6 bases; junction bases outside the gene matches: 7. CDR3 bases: TGTGCCAGCAGTCCACAGGGGCCGGTTCAGCCCCAGCATTTT. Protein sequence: CASSPQGPVQPQHF.

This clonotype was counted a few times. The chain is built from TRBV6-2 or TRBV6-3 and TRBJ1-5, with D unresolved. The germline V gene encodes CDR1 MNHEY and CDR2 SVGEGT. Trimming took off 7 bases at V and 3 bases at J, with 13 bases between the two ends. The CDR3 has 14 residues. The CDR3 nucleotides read TGTGCCAGCAAACGGGTCTCCGACAATCAGCCCCAGCATTTT. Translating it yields CASKRVSDNQPQHF.

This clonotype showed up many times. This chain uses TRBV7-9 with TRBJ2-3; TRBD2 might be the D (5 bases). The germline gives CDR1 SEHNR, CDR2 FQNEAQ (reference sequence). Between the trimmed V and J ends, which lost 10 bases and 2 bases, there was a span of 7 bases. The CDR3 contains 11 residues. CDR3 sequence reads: CATRDTDTQYF. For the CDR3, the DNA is TGTGCCACTCGGGACACAGATACGCAGTATTTT.

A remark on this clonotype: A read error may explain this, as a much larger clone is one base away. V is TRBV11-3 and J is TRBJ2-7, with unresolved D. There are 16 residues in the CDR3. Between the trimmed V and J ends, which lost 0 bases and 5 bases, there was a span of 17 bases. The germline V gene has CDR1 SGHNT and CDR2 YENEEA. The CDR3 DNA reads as TGTGCCAGCAGCTTAGAGCGGCTACCTCTCACCCACGAGCAGTACGTC. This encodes CASSLERLPLTHEQYV.

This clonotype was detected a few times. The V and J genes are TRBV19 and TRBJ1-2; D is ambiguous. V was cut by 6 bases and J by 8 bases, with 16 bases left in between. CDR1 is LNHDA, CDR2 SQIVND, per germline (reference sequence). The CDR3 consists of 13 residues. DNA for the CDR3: TGTGCCAGTAGGGAGGACGGGTACAACGGCTACACCTTC. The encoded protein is CASREDGYNGYTF. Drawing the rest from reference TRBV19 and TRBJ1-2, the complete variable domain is DGGITQSPKYLFRKEGQNVTLSCEQNLNHDAMYWYRQDPGQGLRLIYYSQIVNDFQKGDIAEGYSVSREKKESFPLTVTSAQKNPTAFYLCASREDGYNGYTFGSGTRLTVV.